This T cell receptor (beta chain) appears in the sequencing data of a study of cytomegalovirus exposure and HLA in healthy donors. Study details: Unique TCR beta sequences numbering some 120 million came from 190 million or so T cells in an earlier analysis.

Study-wide results and caveats: The authors considered a cluster of highly shared sequence variants likely to be a sequencing artifact. As was reported, the HLA-A and HLA-B alleles of most subjects were accurately predicted from TCR beta sequences. Relative to equally common others, HLA-associated TCR beta chains showed greater clonal expansion in a later analysis.

In the case of this clone: Its antigen is as yet unknown.

PCR involved 60 Vbeta and 13 Jbeta primers. TCRdb's copy holds only in-frame clones and misses some; the assay was immunoSEQ multiplex PCR. Altogether more than 130,000 clones are present, less than 85% being singletons, with the ten largest covering approximately 6.3%. Germline-derived CDR1 and CDR2 are SGDLS and YYNGEE. Trimming pared 3 bases from V and 0 bases from J, leaving 19 bases between. This CDR3 contains 17 residues. The chain uses TRBV9 and TRBJ2-7; D is perhaps TRBD2 (6 bases). This clonotype originated in a man aged 40-49 years in good health and CMV-seropositive. Sequencing was done on a sample of PBMCs. Written as DNA, the CDR3 is TGTGCCAGCAGCGCCAGTTTGGGTTTGGGGGGCTCCTACGAGCAGTACTTC. Amino acids: CASSASLGLGGSYEQYF. Filled out from reference TRBV9 and TRBJ2-7, the complete variable domain reads DSGVTQTPKHLITATGQRVTLRCSPRSGDLSVYWYQQSLDQGLQFLIQYYNGEERAKGNILERFSAQQFPDLHSELNLSSLELGDSALYFCASSASLGLGGSYEQYFGPGTRLTVT.